This T cell receptor beta chain was obtained from a study of beta chain features in type 1 diabetes. At the level of the study: Cell yields, gender and age were comparable in patients and healthy donors. The examined sorted cells totaled around 100 million across samples. Study-level results: People with Type 1 diabetes carried modestly yet significantly shorter TCRB CDR3s in all four CD4+ subsets.

As to this clone: What it binds is unknown.

Germline loops: CDR1 SGHVS, CDR2 FNYEAQ. Trimming left V 1 base short and J 4 bases short, with 12 bases between. CDR3 length: 15 amino acids. Reverse transcribing all isolated RNA meant expressed TCRB transcripts were sequenced. Using immunoSEQ multiplex PCR, the repertoire was profiled, and TCRdb retains in-frame clones only, with some absent. In the table there are under 300,000 clones, 25% to 30% of which are singletons. This TCR derives from a man aged 25-40 years in good health. The chain combines TRBV7-6 with TRBJ2-3, with D tentatively TRBD2 (5 bases). Input material: central memory CD4+ T cells from blood. The CDR3 DNA sequence: TGTGCCAGCAGCTTAGGTGACGGACTCCCAGATACGCAGTATTTT. This translates into CASSLGDGLPDTQYF.